Sequencing of this T cell receptor (beta chain) was carried out in a study of blood T cell repertoires in COVID-19. V was cut by 3 bases and J by 1 base, with 9 bases left in between. Germline V gene lookup returns CDR1 MNHEY and CDR2 SVGAGI. The CDR3 has 14 residues. The table came from immunoSEQ multiplex PCR; TCRdb's copy has only in-frame clones and leaves some out. The sample includes roughly 190,000 clones, approximately 73% seen only once; the top ten take 17%. The V gene is TRBV6-5, the J gene TRBJ1-2, with a possible D match to TRBD1 (5 bases). This clonotype was sampled from a woman aged 45-65 years with acute COVID-19. The material sequenced was PBMCs or T cells enriched from blood (not recorded which). In nucleotides, the CDR3 is TGTGCCAGCAGTTATCCCGACAGTAACTATGGCTACACCTTC. Translating it yields CASSYPDSNYGYTF.